Below, one T cell receptor (beta chain) is given with its context. TCRdb analysed the RT-PCR reads with MiXCR anew, one entry per CDR3 protein. The sample comprises around 200,000 distinct CDR3 sequences, approximately 15% of which are singletons, and approximately 30% rests with the top ten. The data originate from a study of response to subunit inactivated influenza vaccine. This clonotype was obtained from a man between 45 and 60 years old who received an inactivated influenza vaccine. Material: CD8+ T cells sorted from PBMCs, obtained around 5 days after vaccination.

The CDR3 coding sequence is TGCGCCAGCAGCCTTAAGGCAGGGGCAGGCTACGAGCAGTACTTC. Residues: CASSLKAGAGYEQYF. The chain employs TRBV5-1 and TRBJ2-7, with D tentatively TRBD1 (6 bases). The germline V gene encodes CDR1 SGHRS and CDR2 YFSETQ. This CDR3 has 15 residues. V was pared by 4 bases and J by 3 bases, with 17 bases between. Full variable domain (missing parts from reference TRBV5-1 and TRBJ2-7): KAGVTQTPRYLIKTRGQQVTLSCSPISGHRSVSWYQQTPGQGLQFLFEYFSETQRNKGNFPGRFSGRQFSNSRSEMNVSTLELGDSALYLCASSLKAGAGYEQYFGPGTRLTVT.